The next 24 T cell receptor beta chains were all read from a single sample in a study of shared clonotypes between healthy human individuals. The assay was immunoSEQ multiplex PCR, and TCRdb's table has in-frame clones only and misses some. Of 550,000 to 700,000 clones in the sample, around 73% were seen once. Specimen: memory CD4+ T cells sorted from blood. Subset reported: CD45RA-negative fraction. These TCRs come from a woman in her 30s in good health.

The chain joins TRBV11-3 to TRBJ2-3; D unclear. This CDR3 contains 12 residues. Trimming pared 4 bases from V and 4 bases from J, leaving 6 bases between. Germline CDR1 is SGHNT and CDR2 is YENEEA. In DNA form, the CDR3 reads TGTGCCAGCAGCTCCTACGCAGATACGCAGTATTTT. Protein sequence: CASSSYADTQYF. The whole variable domain, remainder taken from reference TRBV11-3 and TRBJ2-3, is EAGVVQSPRYKIIEKKQPVAFWCNPISGHNTLYWYLQNLGQGPELLIRYENEEAVDDSQLPKDRFSAERLKGVDSTLKIQPAELGDSAVYLCASSSYADTQYFGPGTRLTVL.

The chain couples TRBV5-5 to TRBJ2-7; 7 bases are a match to TRBD1. Germline V gives CDR1 SGHKS, CDR2 YYEKEE (reference sequence). The CDR3 totals 16 residues. J lost 2 bases, V lost 2 bases, and 10 bases had no gene match. The CDR3 loop reads CASSFRDRAQPYEQYF. The CDR3 coding sequence is TGTGCCAGCAGCTTTAGAGACAGGGCCCAACCCTACGAGCAGTACTTC. Drawing the rest from reference TRBV5-5 and TRBJ2-7, the complete variable domain is DAGVTQSPTHLIKTRGQQVTLRCSPISGHKSVSWYQQVLGQGPQFIFQYYEKEERGRGNFPDRFSARQFPNYSSELNVNALLLGDSALYLCASSFRDRAQPYEQYFGPGTRLTVT.

This rearrangement joins TRBV28 to TRBJ2-1; D is possibly TRBD1 (5 bases). Germline CDR1 is MDHEN and CDR2 is SYDVKM. The CDR3 contains 15 residues. V gave up 6 bases and J gave up 2 bases, with 14 bases separating them. CDR3 nucleotides: TGTGCCAGCAGCCCCGTCAGGGCCCCCTACAATGAGCAGTTCTTC. Its translation is CASSPVRAPYNEQFF.

The chain carries TRBV19 and TRBJ2-7; 7 bases fit TRBD1. The J segment lost 2 bases and the V segment lost 0 bases, leaving 7 bases of the junction unmatched. Germline-derived CDR1 and CDR2 are LNHDA and SQIVND (reference sequence). The CDR3 is 16 amino acids. Here the CDR3 DNA reads TGTGCCAGTAGTATAGATGGACAGGTAGGGACCTACGAGCAGTACTTC. The encoded protein is CASSIDGQVGTYEQYF.

This clone was counted once. This rearrangement joins TRBV28 to TRBJ2-7; D remains ambiguous. The V end was cut by 5 bases, the J end by 6 bases, with 20 bases between. From germline, CDR1 is MDHEN and CDR2 SYDVKM. The CDR3 sequence is 15 residues long. CDR3: CASSRPRLGRVEQYF. The CDR3 DNA reads as TGTGCCAGCAGTCGACCCCGGCTCGGACGCGTCGAGCAGTACTTC. The whole variable domain, filled in from reference TRBV28 and TRBJ2-7, reads DVKVTQSSRYLVKRTGEKVFLECVQDMDHENMFWYRQDPGLGLRLIYFSYDVKMKEKGDIPEGYSVSREKKERFSLILESASTNQTSMYLCASSRPRLGRVEQYFGPGTRLTVT.

The chain employs TRBV13 and TRBJ2-4, with 8 bases fitting TRBD1. J lost 5 bases, V lost 0 bases, and 9 bases had no gene match. Germline V CDR1 and CDR2: PRHDT, FYEKMQ (reference sequence). CDR3 length: 17 amino acids. CDR3 nucleotide sequence: TGTGCCAGCAGCTTAGGCCCTTTGGCGGGACAGGAAAACATTCAGTACTTC. It specifies CASSLGPLAGQENIQYF.

The chain links TRBV5-1 to TRBJ2-3; no clear D gene. Germline V gene lookup returns CDR1 SGHRS and CDR2 YFSETQ. Trimming removed 4 bases from V and 6 bases from J, with 9 bases in between. The CDR3 length is 12 residues. The CDR3 DNA follows: TGCGCCAGCAGCCCCGGATCGGATACGCAGTATTTT. Translated: CASSPGSDTQYF.

V and J are TRBV28 and TRBJ1-3, with no clear D. This CDR3 contains 17 residues. In germline, CDR1 is MDHEN, CDR2 SYDVKM. Trimming took off 4 bases at V and 0 bases at J, with 16 bases between the two ends. The CDR3 DNA is TGTGCCAGCAGTTCCCGCCGTGGGCCGTCCTCTGGAAACACCATATATTTT. It encodes CASSSRRGPSSGNTIYF. Full variable domain (remainder filled in from reference TRBV28 and TRBJ1-3): DVKVTQSSRYLVKRTGEKVFLECVQDMDHENMFWYRQDPGLGLRLIYFSYDVKMKEKGDIPEGYSVSREKKERFSLILESASTNQTSMYLCASSSRRGPSSGNTIYFGEGSWLTVV.

This sequence joins TRBV11-2 and TRBJ1-1; no definite D call. Deletions cut 1 base from V and 4 bases from J, with 16 bases between. Germline CDR1 SGHAT, CDR2 FQNNGV. There are 16 residues in the CDR3. This chain's CDR3 is CASSLGSRASPTEAFF. DNA of the CDR3: TGTGCCAGCAGCTTAGGGAGTCGTGCATCGCCCACTGAAGCTTTCTTT.

The chain couples TRBV6-6 to TRBJ2-1; the D gene is possibly TRBD1 (5 bases). Trimming pared 8 bases from V and 2 bases from J, leaving 19 bases between. The CDR3 is 16 residues long. Germline CDR1 and CDR2: MNHNY and SVGAGI (reference sequence). Here the CDR3 DNA reads TGTGCCAGCCGCCTCATTACCTCAGGGACCTACAATGAGCAGTTCTTC. This gives the protein CASRLITSGTYNEQFF.

Only one count was recorded for this clone. V usage is TRBV7-8 and J usage is TRBJ1-1; 9 bases map to TRBD1. The CDR3 is 15 amino acids. With 4 bases clipped from V and 10 bases from J, the junction kept 13 bases outside the gene matches. Germline-derived CDR1 and CDR2 are SGHVS and FQNEAQ. The CDR3 loop is CASSSTTGGTGRAFF. As DNA, the CDR3 is TGTGCCAGCAGCTCGACCACAGGGGGCACGGGACGAGCTTTCTTT.

The CDR3 bases are TGTGCCTGGGTCCCGACAGGGGCCCATTCACCCCTCCACTTT. This codes for CAWVPTGAHSPLHF. The chain couples TRBV30 to TRBJ1-6, with 8 bases lining up with TRBD1. Per germline, CDR1 GTSNPN and CDR2 SVGIG (reference sequence). V was pared by 5 bases and J by 8 bases, with 8 bases of the junction left unmatched. This CDR3 has 14 amino acids.

The rearrangement joins TRBV7-9 to TRBJ1-1; D unresolved. Trimming removed 1 base from V and 3 bases from J, with 9 bases in between. Germline assignment: CDR1 SEHNR and CDR2 FQNEAQ (reference sequence). This CDR3 contains 14 residues. The CDR3 bases are TGTGCCAGCAGCTTAGTCGCCCGAGACACTGAAGCTTTCTTT. This encodes CASSLVARDTEAFF.

This clone was counted a single time. The chain recombines TRBV7-8 with TRBJ1-5; D gene unclear. The germline V and J ends were trimmed by 4 bases and 2 bases, with 15 bases remaining between them. CDR3 length: 16 amino acids. Germline V gives CDR1 SGHVS, CDR2 FQNEAQ. CDR3 region: CASSSRVAGGNQPQHF. DNA of the CDR3: TGTGCCAGCAGCTCTCGTGTCGCGGGAGGCAATCAGCCCCAGCATTTT.

The chain employs TRBV7-2 and TRBJ2-5; D is perhaps TRBD1 or TRBD2 (5 bases each). V was trimmed by 5 bases and J by 1 base, leaving 14 bases between them. The CDR3 runs to 15 residues. The V gene's germline CDR1 is SGHTA and CDR2 FQGNSA. The CDR3 DNA follows: TGTGCCAGCAGCGAAGGGACGCTAGCCCAAGAGACCCAGTACTTC. Translating gives CASSEGTLAQETQYF.

The rearrangement uses TRBV4-2 and TRBJ1-2, with a possible D match to TRBD1 (5 bases). V dropped 4 bases and J dropped 6 bases, with 18 bases sitting between them. This CDR3 is 15 amino acids long. Per germline, CDR1 LGHNA and CDR2 YNFKEQ. The CDR3 sequence: CASSPRGGDGHGYTF. CDR3 coding DNA: TGTGCCAGCAGCCCTCGGGGTGGGGACGGTCATGGCTACACCTTC.

The rearrangement links TRBV4-1 to TRBJ2-7, with D possibly TRBD1 on 5 matching bases. Per the germline V gene, CDR1 is MGHRA and CDR2 is YSYEKL. CDR3 length: 16 residues. V was shortened by 3 bases and J by 7 bases, with 22 bases between the two germline ends. CDR3 region: CASSQTVGVPLGEQYF. CDR3 nucleotides: TGCGCCAGCAGCCAGACAGTAGGGGTCCCCCTCGGGGAGCAGTACTTC.

The V and J genes are TRBV1 and TRBJ2-4; the D call TRBD2 from the table was never checked on the DNA. TRBV1 is a recognized pseudogene. This CDR3 spans 22 amino acids. The CDR3 DNA reads as TGCACCAGCAGCCAAAGGGCCCCCAATAGCGGGAGGGAGATGTATGCCAAAAACATTCAGTACTTC. It is translated as CTSSQRAPNSGREMYAKNIQYF.

The V and J genes are TRBV2 and TRBJ2-2; 7 nucleotides match TRBD2. This CDR3 has 15 residues. The V gene's germline CDR1 is SNHLY and CDR2 FYNNEI. Trimming at V came to 6 bases and at J to 5 bases, leaving 9 bases not matched to a gene. The CDR3 sequence is CASRIGGSHTGELFF. The DNA for the CDR3 is TGTGCCAGCAGAATCGGCGGGAGTCATACCGGGGAGCTGTTTTTT. The full variable domain, completed using reference TRBV2 and TRBJ2-2, is EPEVTQTPSHQVTQMGQEVILRCVPISNHLYFYWYRQILGQKVEFLVSFYNNEISEKSEIFDDQFSVERPDGSNFTLKIRSTKLEDSAMYFCASRIGGSHTGELFFGEGSRLTVL.

This clone was seen only a few times. The chain links TRBV28 to TRBJ2-1; D remains ambiguous. There are 14 residues in the CDR3. Trimming took 3 bases from V and 3 from J, leaving 9 bases between them. Germline V gene sequence: CDR1 MDHEN, CDR2 SYDVKM. The CDR3 region is CASSFWTNYNEQFF. For the CDR3, the DNA is TGTGCCAGCAGTTTCTGGACGAACTACAATGAGCAGTTCTTC.

This clone has only a few counts. One base separates it from a far larger clone, so it is likely a read error. The chain carries TRBV28 and TRBJ1-2, with D unclear. Germline V lookup: CDR1 MDHEN, CDR2 SYDVKM. V dropped 6 bases and J dropped 5 bases, with 10 bases sitting between them. CDR3 length: 12 amino acids. CDR3 in amino acids: CASSRLDYGYTF. Here the CDR3 DNA reads TGTGCCAGCAGCCGACTGGATTATGGCTACACCTTC.

This chain connects TRBV6-5 to TRBJ2-7; D unresolved. V lost 6 bases, J lost 7 bases, and 19 bases lay in between. Looked up from germline, CDR1 is MNHEY and CDR2 is SVGAGI. The CDR3 sequence is 14 residues long. The CDR3 loop is CASSRRTEQLEQYF. DNA for the CDR3: TGTGCCAGCAGCCGCCGCACAGAACAACTGGAGCAGTACTTC.

DNA for the CDR3: TGTGCCAGTAGTATCGGCAGCCATAGGGGTCAGCCCCAGCATTTT. Translation: CASSIGSHRGQPQHF. J is TRBJ1-5 and V is TRBV19, with TRBD1 as a possible D gene (5 bases). CDR1 is LNHDA and CDR2 is SQIVND in the germline V gene (reference sequence). This CDR3 is built from 15 residues. Trimming pared 3 bases from V and 6 bases from J, leaving 15 bases between.

The chain carries TRBV7-6 and TRBJ2-7; TRBD2 aligns across 13 bases. The CDR3 spans 17 residues. CDR1 is SGHVS, CDR2 FNYEAQ, per germline. Trimming removed 5 bases from V and 0 bases from J; junction bases left unmatched: 7. The CDR3 bases are TGTGCCAGCAGCCCGGGACTAGCGGGACCTAGCTCCTACGAGCAGTACTTC. Amino acids: CASSPGLAGPSSYEQYF.